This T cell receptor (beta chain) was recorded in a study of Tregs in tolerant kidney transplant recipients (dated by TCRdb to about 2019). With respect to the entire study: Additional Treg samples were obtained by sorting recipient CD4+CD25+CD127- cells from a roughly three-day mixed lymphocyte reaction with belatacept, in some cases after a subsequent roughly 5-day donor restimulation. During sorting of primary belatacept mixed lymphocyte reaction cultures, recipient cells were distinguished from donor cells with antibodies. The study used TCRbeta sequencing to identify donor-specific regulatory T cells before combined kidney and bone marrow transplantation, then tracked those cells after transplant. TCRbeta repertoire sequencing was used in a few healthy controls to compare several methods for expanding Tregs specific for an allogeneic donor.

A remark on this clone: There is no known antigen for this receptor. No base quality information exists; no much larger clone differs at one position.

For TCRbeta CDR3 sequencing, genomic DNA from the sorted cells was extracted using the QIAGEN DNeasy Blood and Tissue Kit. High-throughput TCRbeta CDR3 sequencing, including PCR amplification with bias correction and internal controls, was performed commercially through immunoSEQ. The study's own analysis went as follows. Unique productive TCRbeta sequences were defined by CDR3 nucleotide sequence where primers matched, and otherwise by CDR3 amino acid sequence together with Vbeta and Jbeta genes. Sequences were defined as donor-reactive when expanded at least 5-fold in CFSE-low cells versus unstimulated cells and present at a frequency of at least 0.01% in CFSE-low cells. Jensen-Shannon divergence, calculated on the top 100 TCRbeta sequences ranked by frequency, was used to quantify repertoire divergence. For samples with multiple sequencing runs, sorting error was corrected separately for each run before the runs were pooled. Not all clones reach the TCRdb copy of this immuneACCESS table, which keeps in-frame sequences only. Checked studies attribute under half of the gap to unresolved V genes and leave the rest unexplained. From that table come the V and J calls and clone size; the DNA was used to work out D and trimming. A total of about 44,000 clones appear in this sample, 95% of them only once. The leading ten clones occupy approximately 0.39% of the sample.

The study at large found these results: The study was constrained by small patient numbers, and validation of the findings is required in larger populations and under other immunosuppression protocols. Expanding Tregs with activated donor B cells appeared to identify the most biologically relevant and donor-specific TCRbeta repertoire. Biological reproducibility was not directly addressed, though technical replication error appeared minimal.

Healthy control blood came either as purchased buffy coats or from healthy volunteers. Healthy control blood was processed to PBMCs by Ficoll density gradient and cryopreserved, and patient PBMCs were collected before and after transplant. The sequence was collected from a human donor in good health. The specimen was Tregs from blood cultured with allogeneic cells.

The sequence in DNA is TGTGCCACCAGCAGCCAAGTGGACGGCCTCTATGGCTACACCTTC. This sequence encodes CATSSQVDGLYGYTF. Recombination linked TRBV15 to TRBJ1-2, with the D gene uncertain. The CDR3 runs 15 residues from the cysteine to the phenylalanine. Kept here is only the CDR3 DNA, which spans 45 bases and is read in frame from base 1. V is pared back by 3 bases and J by 4 bases, with 15 bases lying between the germline termini. Via the germline V gene (reference sequence), CDR1 is LNHNV and CDR2 YYDKDF.